One and the same sample provided the 5 T cell receptor beta chains below, sequenced in a study of blood T cell repertoires in COVID-19. Clones were sequenced by immunoSEQ multiplex PCR, and TCRdb holds only the in-frame ones, with some missing. This table holds 250,000 to 350,000 clones, about nine tenths found once. Material: peripheral blood. The source of these receptors is a woman younger than 45 with COVID-19, enrolled during active disease.

The table lists this clone with a few counts. The chain has TRBV14 and TRBJ2-1; no clear D gene. This CDR3 comprises 14 residues. CDR1 is SGHDN and CDR2 is FVKESK in the germline V gene. V lost 4 bases and J 3 bases, leaving 10 bases between the germline ends. The CDR3 DNA reads as TGTGCCAGCAGCCCTCCCGGTCTCTACAATGAGCAGTTCTTC. Its translation: CASSPPGLYNEQFF.

The chain couples TRBV6-5 to TRBJ1-2; a possible D gene is TRBD1 (5 bases). The CDR3 extends over 13 amino acids. Germline assignment: CDR1 MNHEY and CDR2 SVGAGI. V dropped 6 bases and J dropped 9 bases, with 17 bases sitting between them. The CDR3 loop is CASRRDGVESYTF. DNA for the CDR3: TGTGCCAGCAGGCGGGACGGCGTTGAAAGCTACACCTTC.

The chain combines TRBV29-1 with TRBJ2-5; TRBD1 might be the D (5 bases). The V and J ends lost 1 base and 2 bases respectively, with 11 bases between them. Germline CDR1 reads SQVTM; CDR2 reads ANQGSEA. The CDR3 is made up of 14 amino acids. CDR3 sequence reads: CSVEGQTAQETQYF. The CDR3 DNA follows: TGCAGCGTTGAAGGACAGACAGCTCAAGAGACCCAGTACTTC.

This chain joins TRBV15 and TRBJ1-4, with a tentative D call TRBD1 (5 bases). There are 15 residues in the CDR3. The V end lost 8 bases, the J end lost 0 bases, and 13 bases lay between the germline ends. The V gene's germline CDR1 is LNHNV and CDR2 YYDKDF (reference sequence). The CDR3 DNA follows: TGTGCCACCTGGAGGGGCCGGGCAACTAATGAAAAACTGTTTTTT. Protein: CATWRGRATNEKLFF.

The chain carries TRBV5-6 and TRBJ2-3; D is unresolved. Germline lookup yields CDR1 SGHDT and CDR2 YYEEEE. This CDR3 region has 13 residues. The V end was cut by 1 base, the J end by 1 base, with 4 bases between. CDR3 region: CASSLLGTDTQYF. The CDR3 DNA reads TGTGCCAGCAGCTTGCTCGGCACAGATACGCAGTATTTT. Based on the CDR3 plus reference TRBV5-6 and TRBJ2-3, the full variable domain is DAGVTQSPTHLIKTRGQQVTLRCSPKSGHDTVSWYQQALGQGPQFIFQYYEEEERQRGNFPDRFSGHQFPNYSSELNVNALLLGDSALYLCASSLLGTDTQYFGPGTRLTVL.